What follows are 15 T cell receptor beta chains derived from one specimen sequenced in a study of cytomegalovirus exposure and HLA in healthy donors. The study ran its PCR with 60 Vbeta and 13 Jbeta primers. Assay used: immunoSEQ multiplex PCR; TCRdb lists only in-frame clones, some missing. In total, the table holds under 70,000 clones. Specimen: PBMCs. The receptors come from a man between 50 and 59 years old in good health and CMV-seropositive.

The V gene is TRBV4-3, the J gene TRBJ1-1; maybe TRBD1 (6 bases). The CDR3 has 15 amino acids. CDR1 and CDR2 from the germline V gene are LGHNA and YSLEER. Trimming removed 2 bases from V and 1 base from J, with 11 bases in between. This CDR3 reads CASSQSIGGNTEAFF. As DNA, the CDR3 is TGCGCCAGCAGCCAAAGTATAGGGGGGAACACTGAAGCTTTCTTT.

The chain is built from TRBV7-9 and TRBJ2-1; 8 nucleotides align to TRBD1. The J segment lost 7 bases and the V segment lost 11 bases, leaving 13 bases of the junction unmatched. Germline V lookup: CDR1 SEHNR, CDR2 FQNEAQ (reference sequence). The CDR3 is made up of 14 amino acids. CDR3 DNA sequence: TGTGCCTGCCCACAGGGGGGTATGCAGAATGAGCAGTTCTTC. As protein: CACPQGGMQNEQFF.

J is TRBJ1-6 and V is TRBV4-3, with D maybe TRBD1 (5 bases). This CDR3 is built from 17 residues. V lost 0 bases, J lost 7 bases, and 16 bases lay in between. Germline V lookup: CDR1 LGHNA, CDR2 YSLEER. DNA for the CDR3: TGCGCCAGCAGCCAAGATTCCCCAGGGTCCCAGAATTCACCCCTCCACTTT. Translating gives CASSQDSPGSQNSPLHF.

The chain carries TRBV28 and TRBJ1-5; perhaps TRBD1 as D (5 bases). There are 16 residues in the CDR3. Looked up from germline, CDR1 is MDHEN and CDR2 is SYDVKM. The V end was cut by 4 bases, the J end by 0 bases, with 13 bases between. The CDR3 DNA reads as TGTGCCAGCAGTTCCCCGGGGGGTCTTAGCAATCAGCCCCAGCATTTT. Protein: CASSSPGGLSNQPQHF.

The chain joins TRBV5-1 to TRBJ1-1; TRBD1 matches 9 bases. The junction had 10 bases not matched to a gene; V was cut back by 1 base and J by 3 bases. Germline lookup yields CDR1 SGHRS and CDR2 YFSETQ. The CDR3 consists of 17 residues. CDR3 coding DNA: TGCGCCAGCAGCTTGAAACAGGGGGCGAATTTAGACACTGAAGCTTTCTTT. It translates to CASSLKQGANLDTEAFF.

The chain couples TRBV6-5 to TRBJ2-5; possibly TRBD1 for D (6 bases). V lost 6 bases, J lost 5 bases, and 13 bases lay in between. Per germline, CDR1 MNHEY and CDR2 SVGAGI. The CDR3 sequence is 13 residues long. The CDR3, as DNA: TGTGCCAGCAGCCGTACAGGGTGGGAGACCCAGTACTTC. Protein product: CASSRTGWETQYF.

J is TRBJ1-1 and V is TRBV5-6; D unclear. Germline CDR1 is SGHDT and CDR2 is YYEEEE. Trimming removed 0 bases at V and 10 bases at J, with 16 bases between. CDR3 size: 14 residues. The CDR3 protein is CASSLAGLECSAFF. The CDR3 region has the DNA TGTGCCAGCAGCTTGGCGGGTTTGGAGTGCTCAGCTTTCTTT.

J is TRBJ1-1 and V is TRBV5-1, with 7 bases identical to TRBD1. The germline V gene encodes CDR1 SGHRS and CDR2 YFSETQ. V dropped 4 bases and J dropped 4; count of bases not matched to a gene: 13. This CDR3 has 16 amino acids. The CDR3, as DNA: TGCGCCAGCAGCCCCGGGGACAGACCGGGGAGCACTGAAGCTTTCTTT. Translating it yields CASSPGDRPGSTEAFF.

V gene TRBV6-5 combines with J gene TRBJ1-2; TRBD1 might be the D (5 bases). Trimming left V 2 bases short and J 2 bases short, with 9 bases between. The length of the CDR3 is 14 residues. Germline V gives CDR1 MNHEY, CDR2 SVGAGI. CDR3 in amino acids: CASSYRAGNYGYTF. DNA of the CDR3: TGTGCCAGCAGTTACCGGGCAGGGAACTATGGCTACACCTTC.

The V gene is TRBV2, the J gene TRBJ2-7, with D possibly matching TRBD2 (6 bases). V was shortened by 6 bases and J by 0 bases, with 15 bases between the two germline ends. The CDR3 extends over 15 amino acids. Germline V gene data show CDR1 as SNHLY and CDR2 as FYNNEI. The CDR3 region is CASRPRTGSSYEQYF. For the CDR3, the DNA is TGTGCCAGCAGACCCCGGACCGGGAGCTCCTACGAGCAGTACTTC.

The chain employs TRBV18 and TRBJ1-1; a weak D match, TRBD1 (5 bases). Germline assignment: CDR1 KGHSH and CDR2 LQKENI. CDR3 length: 14 residues. Trimming shortened V by 4 bases and J by 4 bases, and 13 bases separated the two germline ends. The DNA of the CDR3 is TGTGCCAGCTCACTCCAGGGAAATCCCACTGAAGCTTTCTTT. Amino acids: CASSLQGNPTEAFF.

The rearrangement joins TRBV28 to TRBJ1-1, with 7 nucleotides matching TRBD1. This CDR3 contains 13 residues. Germline V gene lookup returns CDR1 MDHEN and CDR2 SYDVKM. The ends lost 5 bases at V and 0 bases at J; junction bases unmatched: 0. The CDR3 coding sequence is TGTGCCAGCAGTACAGGGGTGAACACTGAAGCTTTCTTT. Its protein product is CASSTGVNTEAFF.

The CDR3 loop reads CASSLGGRDSGNTIYF. As DNA, the CDR3 is TGTGCCAGCAGCTTAGGAGGTCGGGACTCTGGAAACACCATATATTTT. The rearrangement links TRBV7-9 to TRBJ1-3, with D unclear. The CDR3 is made up of 16 amino acids. Per germline, CDR1 SEHNR and CDR2 FQNEAQ (reference sequence). V lost 1 base, J lost 0 bases, and 10 bases lay in between.

The chain links TRBV28 to TRBJ1-2; 7 nucleotides align to TRBD1. The CDR3 runs to 13 residues. Germline-derived CDR1 and CDR2 are MDHEN and SYDVKM. The trim removed 7 bases at V and 6 bases at J, leaving 8 bases unmatched. CDR3 sequence (DNA): TGTGCCAGCATCTCCGGACAGGTCGATGGCTACACCTTC. It yields the protein CASISGQVDGYTF.

Details on this clone: The same CDR3 arises from other DNA sequences in this sample as well. CDR3 nucleotide sequence: TGTGCCATCAGCCGACAGGTTTCCAATCAGCCCCAGCATTTT. Protein product: CAISRQVSNQPQHF. The chain combines TRBV10-3 with TRBJ1-5; tentatively, D is TRBD1 (6 bases). Trimming removed 6 bases from V and 3 bases from J, with 12 bases in between. The CDR3 covers 14 residues. Germline values: CDR1 ENHRY, CDR2 SYGVKD.